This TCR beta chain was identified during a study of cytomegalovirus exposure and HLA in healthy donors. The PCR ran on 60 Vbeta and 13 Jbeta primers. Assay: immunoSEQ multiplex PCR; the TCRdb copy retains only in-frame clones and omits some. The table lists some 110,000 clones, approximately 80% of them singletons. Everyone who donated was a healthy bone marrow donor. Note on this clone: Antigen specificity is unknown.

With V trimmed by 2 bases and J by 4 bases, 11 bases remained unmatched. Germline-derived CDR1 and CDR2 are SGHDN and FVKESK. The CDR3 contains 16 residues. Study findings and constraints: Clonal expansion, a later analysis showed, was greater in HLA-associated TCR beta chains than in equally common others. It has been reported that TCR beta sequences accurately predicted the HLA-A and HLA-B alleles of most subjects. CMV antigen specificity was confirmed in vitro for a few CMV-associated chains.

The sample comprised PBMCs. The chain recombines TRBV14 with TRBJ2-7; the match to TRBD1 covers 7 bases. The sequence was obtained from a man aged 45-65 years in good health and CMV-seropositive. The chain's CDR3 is CASSQLTGFKSYEQYF. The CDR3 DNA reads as TGTGCCAGCAGCCAACTGACAGGGTTTAAGTCATACGAGCAGTACTTC.